The 30 T cell receptor beta chains in this list originate from one sample, sequenced in a study of graft-versus-host responses after intestinal transplantation. Profiled with immunoSEQ multiplex PCR; TCRdb holds only in-frame clones, not every one. The sample includes 85,000 to 110,000 clones, 80% to 95% of them seen just once. Antigens for these TCRs are unknown. Sequenced here: unstimulated CD8+ T cells sorted from spleen or lymph node cells, sampled before intestinal transplant. The receptors were gathered from a human donor who received an intestinal transplant.

This chain links TRBV6-5 with TRBJ2-2; D is unresolved. Germline loops: CDR1 MNHEY, CDR2 SVGAGI. CDR3 size: 13 residues. Trimming cost V 6 bases and J 5 bases, with 10 bases left between them. CDR3 sequence: CASSPRLTGELFF. CDR3 nucleotides: TGTGCCAGCAGCCCGAGGTTGACCGGGGAGCTGTTTTTT.

This rearrangement joins TRBV18 to TRBJ2-5; TRBD1 or TRBD2 may be the D gene (5 bases each). The better agreement between TRBJ2-7 and the DNA end casts doubt on the J call. Germline CDR1 and CDR2: KGHSH and LQKENI. The CDR3 has 15 residues. CDR3 bases: TGTGCCAGCTCACCACGGGACGGACTCTCCTACGAGCAGTACTTC. This translates into CASSPRDGLSYEQYF.

The genes are TRBV9 and TRBJ1-5; tentatively, D is TRBD1 (5 bases). This CDR3 has 13 residues. Germline lookup yields CDR1 SGDLS and CDR2 YYNGEE. Trimming removed 3 bases from V and 5 bases from J, with 9 bases in between. For the CDR3, the DNA is TGTGCCAGCAGCGAGGGACTGTATCAGCCCCAGCATTTT. Protein sequence: CASSEGLYQPQHF.

The chain has TRBV15 and TRBJ2-7, with D perhaps given as TRBD1 or TRBD2 (6 bases each). The CDR3 totals 12 residues. Trimming left V 7 bases short and J 6 bases short, with 13 bases between. Germline V CDR1 and CDR2: LNHNV, YYDKDF (reference sequence). CDR3 in DNA: TGTGCCACCAAGGAACAGGGAGGCGAGCAGTACTTC. This sequence encodes CATKEQGGEQYF.

The rearrangement uses TRBV11-3 and TRBJ2-1; D is possibly TRBD1 (5 bases). Germline V gene lookup returns CDR1 SGHNT and CDR2 YENEEA. Between the trimmed V and J ends, which lost 3 bases and 8 bases, there was a span of 11 bases. The CDR3 spans 13 residues. The CDR3 coding sequence is TGTGCCAGCAGCTTGAAGGGGTTCGATGAGCAGTTCTTC. This sequence encodes CASSLKGFDEQFF.

The CDR3: CASSAYSDTGELFF. The CDR3 nucleotides read TGTGCCAGTAGTGCATACAGCGACACCGGGGAGCTGTTTTTT. The V gene is TRBV19, the J gene TRBJ2-2; D uncertain. The CDR3 runs 14 residues. Germline CDR1 is LNHDA and CDR2 is SQIVND (reference sequence). V was shortened by 5 bases and J by 3 bases, with 10 bases between the two germline ends.

The rearrangement links TRBV11-2 to TRBJ1-2, with 9 bases fitting TRBD1. V was clipped by 1 base and J by 4 bases; unmatched bases: 7. Germline loops: CDR1 SGHAT, CDR2 FQNNGV. CDR3 length: 16 residues. The chain's CDR3 is CASSLVDRGFPYGYTF. The CDR3, as DNA: TGTGCCAGCAGCTTAGTCGACAGGGGGTTCCCCTATGGCTACACCTTC. The variable domain in full, completed from reference TRBV11-2 and TRBJ1-2, reads EAGVAQSPRYKIIEKRQSVAFWCNPISGHATLYWYQQILGQGPKLLIQFQNNGVVDDSQLPKDRFSAERLKGVDSTLKIQPAKLEDSAVYLCASSLVDRGFPYGYTFGSGTRLTVV.

The chain uses TRBV12-5 and TRBJ2-7; D may be TRBD1 (6 bases). Germline V gene sequence: CDR1 LGHNT, CDR2 FRNRAP. The CDR3 is 14 amino acids. V gave up 5 bases and J gave up 4 bases, with 15 bases separating them. This chain's CDR3 is CASGIQGSPYEQYF. CDR3 DNA: TGTGCTAGTGGTATACAGGGATCCCCTTACGAGCAGTACTTC.

The rearrangement joins TRBV7-6 to TRBJ1-2; possible D gene TRBD1, 5 bases. Germline values: CDR1 SGHVS, CDR2 FNYEAQ. The CDR3 runs to 14 residues. Trimming pared 2 bases from V and 5 bases from J, leaving 12 bases between. CDR3 DNA sequence: TGTGCCAGCAGCTTAATCACAGGTACGTATGGCTACACCTTC. Translation: CASSLITGTYGYTF.

The genes are TRBV4-1 and TRBJ1-5; D is unresolved. The length of the CDR3 is 13 residues. Germline values: CDR1 MGHRA, CDR2 YSYEKL. V shed 1 base and J shed 7 bases, with 8 bases lying between them. This CDR3 is CASSQGSAQPQHF. The CDR3 region has the DNA TGCGCCAGCAGCCAAGGCAGCGCGCAGCCCCAGCATTTT.

This chain links TRBV5-6 with TRBJ2-5; no clear D gene. Matching the DNA end better, TRBJ2-7 makes the J call doubtful. The CDR3 is made up of 14 amino acids. CDR1 is SGHDT, CDR2 YYEEEE, per germline. The chain's CDR3 is CASSLGGKEYEQYF. DNA of the CDR3: TGTGCCAGCAGCTTGGGGGGTAAGGAGTACGAGCAGTACTTC.

The chain employs TRBV4-1 and TRBJ1-6, with D unclear. Germline loops: CDR1 MGHRA, CDR2 YSYEKL. CDR3 length: 15 amino acids. With 0 bases removed from V and 8 bases from J, the gap between germline ends came to 11 bases. CDR3 sequence (DNA): TGCGCCAGCAGCCAAGACCAATTATCAGATTCACCCCTCCACTTT. This codes for CASSQDQLSDSPLHF.

The rearrangement joins TRBV4-2 to TRBJ2-1; D gene unclear. Trimming pared 1 base from V and 6 bases from J, leaving 22 bases between. The CDR3 length is 18 residues. Germline CDR1 is LGHNA and CDR2 is YNFKEQ. The CDR3 reads CASSQVVSRAMGGNEQFF. DNA of the CDR3: TGTGCCAGCAGCCAAGTAGTCAGCCGGGCTATGGGTGGCAATGAGCAGTTCTTC.

V is TRBV27 and J is TRBJ2-7; D ambiguous. This CDR3 region has 13 residues. The V gene lost 3 bases and the J gene lost 3 bases, with 9 bases spanning the gap. Germline V gene lookup returns CDR1 MNHEY and CDR2 SMNVEV (reference sequence). Here the CDR3 reads CASSLQTHYEQYF. DNA of the CDR3: TGTGCCAGCAGTTTGCAGACCCACTACGAGCAGTACTTC.

This rearrangement joins TRBV20-1 to TRBJ1-1, with 7 positions matching TRBD1. The germline CDR1 and CDR2 sequences are DFQATT and SNEGSKA (reference sequence). There are 11 residues in the CDR3. V trimming: 6 bases; J trimming: 10 bases; junction bases outside the gene matches: 8. The CDR3 is CSAQIKGAAFF. The CDR3 DNA reads as TGCAGTGCCCAGATTAAGGGGGCAGCTTTCTTT.

V gene TRBV9 combines with J gene TRBJ2-1, with TRBD2 as a possible D gene (7 bases). The CDR3 covers 13 residues. The V end lost 6 bases, the J end lost 7 bases, and 14 bases lay between the germline ends. The germline gives CDR1 SGDLS, CDR2 YYNGEE. The CDR3: CASNGGGENEQFF. CDR3 nucleotides: TGTGCCAGCAATGGGGGGGGCGAGAATGAGCAGTTCTTC.

CDR3 sequence reads: CASSQPLAGVYEQYF. CDR3 coding DNA: TGTGCCAGCAGCCAACCTCTAGCGGGGGTTTACGAGCAGTACTTC. The J gene is TRBJ2-7, the V gene TRBV5-6; 10 bases are a match to TRBD2. J was trimmed by 4 bases and V by 4 bases; bases with no gene match: 8. Germline CDR1 is SGHDT and CDR2 is YYEEEE. The CDR3 spans 15 residues.

This chain connects TRBV9 to TRBJ2-3; tentatively, D is TRBD1 or TRBD2 (5 bases each). The CDR3 consists of 14 residues. The germline CDR1 and CDR2 sequences are SGDLS and YYNGEE. Trimming pared 5 bases from V and 3 bases from J, leaving 13 bases between. CDR3 bases: TGTGCCAGCAGTCAAGAGGGGAGAACAGATACGCAGTATTTT. Protein: CASSQEGRTDTQYF.

The chain uses TRBV6-1 and TRBJ2-7; TRBD1 aligns across 9 bases. Germline CDR1 reads MNHNS; CDR2 reads SASEGT. This CDR3 contains 15 residues. J gave up 3 bases and V 4 bases, and 7 bases lay outside the gene matches. Here the CDR3 DNA reads TGTGCCAGCAGTGGACCGGGACAGGGTAACTACGAGCAGTACTTC. Protein sequence: CASSGPGQGNYEQYF.

The CDR3 DNA follows: TGTGCCAGCAGCTTAATACTCGGAGGATCGAGTGGCTACACCTTC. Amino acid sequence: CASSLILGGSSGYTF. V is TRBV7-2 and J is TRBJ1-2; unclear D gene. Germline assignment: CDR1 SGHTA and CDR2 FQGNSA. The ends were cut back, 2 bases at V and 7 bases at J, with 17 bases in the middle. This CDR3 region has 15 residues.

This chain uses TRBV7-9 with TRBJ2-1, with D perhaps matching TRBD2 (6 bases). The CDR3 runs to 16 residues. The germline gives CDR1 SEHNR, CDR2 FQNEAQ (reference sequence). Trimming shortened V by 4 bases and J by 6 bases, and 19 bases separated the two germline ends. As DNA, the CDR3 is TGTGCCAGCAGCTCGATGGAGGGACCCAGTGGCAATGAGCAGTTCTTC. It encodes CASSSMEGPSGNEQFF.

The chain carries TRBV7-9 and TRBJ2-5, with D unclear. Trimming left V 7 bases short and J 2 bases short, with 17 bases between. The CDR3 totals 15 residues. CDR1 and CDR2 from the germline V gene are SEHNR and FQNEAQ (reference sequence). In nucleotides, the CDR3 is TGTGCCAGCACCAAAGAGGCAGGAAAGCAAGAGACCCAGTACTTC. Encoded protein: CASTKEAGKQETQYF. The full variable domain, rest sourced from reference TRBV7-9 and TRBJ2-5, is DTGVSQNPRHKITKRGQNVTFRCDPISEHNRLYWYRQTLGQGPEFLTYFQNEAQLEKSRLLSDRFSAERPKGSFSTLEIQRTEQGDSAMYLCASTKEAGKQETQYFGPGTRLLVL.

The chain joins TRBV28 to TRBJ1-2; 9 bases map to TRBD1. The CDR3 consists of 16 residues. Germline CDR1 is MDHEN and CDR2 is SYDVKM. The V and J ends lost 6 bases and 4 bases, in that order; junction bases with no gene match: 12. CDR3 loop: CASSQLGQGHIYGYTF. CDR3 nucleotide sequence: TGTGCCAGCAGCCAGCTAGGACAGGGGCACATCTATGGCTACACCTTC.

The CDR3 DNA sequence: TGTGCCAGCAGAAAGGACGGCAATGAGCAGTTCTTC. It specifies CASRKDGNEQFF. This chain connects TRBV13 to TRBJ2-1; D is undetermined. V lost 6 bases, J lost 6 bases, and 9 bases lay in between. Germline V lookup: CDR1 PRHDT, CDR2 FYEKMQ (reference sequence). This CDR3 is built from 12 residues.

J is TRBJ2-5 and V is TRBV6-5; D is perhaps TRBD1 (6 bases). Germline V gene data show CDR1 as MNHEY and CDR2 as SVGAGI. Trimming removed 5 bases from V and 5 bases from J, with 18 bases in between. This CDR3 spans 15 amino acids. The CDR3 DNA is TGTGCCAGCAGTAATACCCGTAGGCAGGGGGAGACCCAGTACTTC. Translation: CASSNTRRQGETQYF.

Only a few counts were recorded for this clone. V is TRBV12-5 and J is TRBJ2-7; unclear D gene. Germline CDR1 and CDR2: LGHNT and FRNRAP. The length of the CDR3 is 12 residues. V dropped 6 bases and J dropped 4 bases, with 10 bases sitting between them. The CDR3: CASGLGSYEQYF. The CDR3 DNA sequence: TGTGCTAGTGGCCTGGGGTCGTACGAGCAGTACTTC.

The chain has TRBV6-5 and TRBJ1-1; no definite D call. Germline CDR1 MNHEY, CDR2 SVGAGI. The CDR3 has 11 residues. Between the trimmed V and J ends, which lost 7 bases and 5 bases, there was a span of 8 bases. The CDR3: CASITGTEAFF. CDR3 DNA: TGTGCCAGCATAACTGGAACTGAAGCTTTCTTT.

The DNA of the CDR3 is TGTGCCAGCAGCGCAGGGACAGGGGGATCACCCCTCCACTTT. The encoded protein is CASSAGTGGSPLHF. The chain has TRBV9 and TRBJ1-6; 11 nucleotides match TRBD1. V was clipped by 3 bases and J by 10 bases; unmatched bases: 3. The germline gives CDR1 SGDLS, CDR2 YYNGEE. The length of the CDR3 is 14 residues.

The V gene is TRBV6-5, the J gene TRBJ2-2; D is unclear. The CDR3 contains 13 residues. Germline values: CDR1 MNHEY, CDR2 SVGAGI. V lost 8 bases, J lost 6 bases, and 13 bases lay in between. CDR3 protein: CASGTLRSGELFF. CDR3 bases: TGTGCCAGCGGAACCTTAAGATCCGGGGAGCTGTTTTTT.

This clone was seen just once. The chain has TRBV7-6 and TRBJ1-2; D gene uncertain. The CDR3 has 14 amino acids. Germline-derived CDR1 and CDR2 are SGHVS and FNYEAQ. Trimming shortened V by 1 base and J by 4 bases, and 10 bases separated the two germline ends. The CDR3 region has the DNA TGTGCCAGCAGCTTAGACGAGGGTATCTATGGCTACACCTTC. Translating gives CASSLDEGIYGYTF.